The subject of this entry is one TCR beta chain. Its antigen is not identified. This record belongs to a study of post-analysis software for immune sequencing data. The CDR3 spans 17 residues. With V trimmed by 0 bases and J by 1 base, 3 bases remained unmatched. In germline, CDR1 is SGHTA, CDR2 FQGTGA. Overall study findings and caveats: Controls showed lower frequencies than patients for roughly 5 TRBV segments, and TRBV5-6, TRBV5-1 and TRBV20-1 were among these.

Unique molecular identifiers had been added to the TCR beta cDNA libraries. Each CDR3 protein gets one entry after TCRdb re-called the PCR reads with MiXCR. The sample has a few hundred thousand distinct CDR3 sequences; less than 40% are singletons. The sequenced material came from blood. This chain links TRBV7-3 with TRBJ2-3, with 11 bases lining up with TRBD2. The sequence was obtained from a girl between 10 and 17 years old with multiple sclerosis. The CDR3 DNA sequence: TGTGCCAGCAGCTTAACGGCGACTAGCGGGGGCACAGATACGCAGTATTTT. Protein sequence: CASSLTATSGGTDTQYF.